The 25 T cell receptor beta chains below were found in one sample sequenced in a study of blood T cells in healthy people across ages. With a J-beta primer mix and a sample-barcoded 5' primer, a second PCR ran roughly 6 to 11 cycles. Using its own MiXCR run on the 5' RACE reads, TCRdb lists one record per CDR3 protein. This sample has roughly 560,000 distinct CDR3 sequences, with approximately 25% found just once. This sample also appeared in a second study, on T cells of mothers and their children.

Specimen: blood. The receptors were sampled from a boy between 10 and 17 years old in good health.

J is TRBJ2-2 and V is TRBV4-1; 7 positions agree with TRBD1. Trimming removed 3 bases from V and 6 bases from J; junction bases left unmatched: 10. CDR3 length: 16 amino acids. Germline values: CDR1 MGHRA, CDR2 YSYEKL. DNA of the CDR3: TGCGCCAGCAGCCAGGAAGTGACAGGGTATTCCGGGGAGCTGTTTTTT. Translated: CASSQEVTGYSGELFF.

The chain couples TRBV29-1 to TRBJ1-2, with D hard to call. CDR3 length: 12 amino acids. Germline-derived CDR1 and CDR2 are SQVTM and ANQGSEA. Trimming stripped 4 bases from V and 8 bases from J, with 14 bases between. The CDR3 loop is CSVGGGGIGYTF. As DNA, the CDR3 is TGCAGCGTTGGGGGTGGTGGGATCGGCTACACCTTC.

This clonotype was seen more than once but under ten times. The chain joins TRBV15 to TRBJ2-5; D unclear. Germline V gene data show CDR1 as LNHNV and CDR2 as YYDKDF (reference sequence). The CDR3 has 17 amino acids. Trimming took 0 bases from V and 5 from J, leaving 19 bases between them. CDR3 sequence (DNA): TGTGCCACCAGCAGAGATGTCCCACTATCCGGGCTCGAGACCCAGTACTTC. Translation gives CATSRDVPLSGLETQYF.

This clonotype turned up a few times. The chain combines TRBV28 with TRBJ2-7; D may be TRBD1 (5 bases). Trimming cost V 6 bases and J 2 bases, with 11 bases left between them. Germline lookup yields CDR1 MDHEN and CDR2 SYDVKM. CDR3 length: 13 amino acids. For the CDR3, the DNA is TGTGCCAGCAGCCAACAGGAGACCTACGAGCAGTACTTC. It yields the protein CASSQQETYEQYF.

This clonotype was detected only a few times. The chain joins TRBV30 to TRBJ1-2; D is perhaps TRBD1 (5 bases). This CDR3 has 14 amino acids. CDR1 and CDR2 (germline): GTSNPN, SVGIG (reference sequence). Trimming took 8 bases from V and 4 from J, leaving 20 bases between them. The CDR3 loop reads CARRPSGGSYGYTF. The CDR3 DNA reads as TGTGCCAGACGTCCGTCGGGGGGAAGCTATGGCTACACCTTC.

This chain connects TRBV20-1 to TRBJ1-2; D not certain. Looked up from germline, CDR1 is DFQATT and CDR2 is SNEGSKA (reference sequence). The CDR3 sequence is 15 residues long. The V and J ends lost 1 base and 3 bases respectively, with 15 bases between them. For the CDR3, the DNA is TGCAGTGCTAGAGTTCTGGCCGGGAAGTACTATGGCTACACCTTC. It translates to CSARVLAGKYYGYTF.

This clonotype was observed at least ten times. V is TRBV27 and J is TRBJ2-5, with D tentatively TRBD1 or TRBD2 (5 bases each). TRBJ2-7 explains the end of the DNA better; the J call may be wrong. There are 15 residues in the CDR3. CDR1 is MNHEY, CDR2 SMNVEV, per germline (reference sequence). The CDR3 DNA follows: TGTGCCAGCAGTTTATCAGGGACGGCCACCTACGAGCAGTACTTC. It translates to CASSLSGTATYEQYF.

This chain connects TRBV6-2 or TRBV6-3 to TRBJ2-5; the match to TRBD2 covers 10 bases. Unmatched junction bases numbered 9, after V lost 6 bases and J lost 5 bases. The CDR3 length is 15 residues. In germline, CDR1 is MNHEY, CDR2 SVGEGT. In DNA form, the CDR3 reads TGTGCCAGCAGAGGACTAGCGGAACCCGGGGAGACCCAGTACTTC. Translated, it gives CASRGLAEPGETQYF.

This sequence joins TRBV28 and TRBJ1-1; D is ambiguous. Trimming shortened V by 7 bases and J by 3 bases, and 12 bases separated the two germline ends. Germline V gene sequence: CDR1 MDHEN, CDR2 SYDVKM. The CDR3 is 13 residues long. The CDR3 bases are TGTGCCAGCACCCCAGGTAGGGACACTGAAGCTTTCTTT. It specifies CASTPGRDTEAFF.

This clonotype was observed a handful of times. V usage is TRBV18 and J usage is TRBJ2-5; 10 nucleotides match TRBD1. The tail of the sequence fits TRBJ2-7 better, so the J call may be wrong. The length of the CDR3 is 15 residues. From germline, CDR1 is KGHSH and CDR2 LQKENI. The CDR3 here is CASSRSTGGKNEQYF. The CDR3 DNA reads TGTGCCAGCTCACGATCGACAGGGGGCAAAAACGAGCAGTACTTC.

This clonotype appeared once. The chain couples TRBV6-1 to TRBJ2-2; D is unresolved. This CDR3 is 14 amino acids long. The germline gives CDR1 MNHNS, CDR2 SASEGT. The V end was cut by 2 bases, the J end by 6 bases, with 10 bases between. The CDR3 DNA sequence: TGTGCCAGCAGTGAATCCCCTGAGTCCGGGGAGCTGTTTTTT. Its translation is CASSESPESGELFF.

J is TRBJ2-2 and V is TRBV7-2, with 9 bases lining up with TRBD2. Germline CDR1 is SGHTA and CDR2 is FQGNSA. CDR3 length equals 16 residues. V trimming: 3 bases; J trimming: 3 bases; junction bases outside the gene matches: 5. CDR3 in amino acids: CASSFSSGDYTGELFF. CDR3 bases: TGTGCCAGCAGCTTTTCTAGCGGGGATTACACCGGGGAGCTGTTTTTT.

This clonotype was counted a few times. V gene TRBV27 combines with J gene TRBJ1-6; a weak D match, TRBD1 (6 bases). The CDR3 has 15 residues. V shed 5 bases and J shed 5 bases, with 13 bases lying between them. In germline, CDR1 is MNHEY, CDR2 SMNVEV (reference sequence). The CDR3 coding sequence is TGTGCCAGCAGTGAAGGGAGGGGGGATAATTCACCCCTCCACTTT. It yields the protein CASSEGRGDNSPLHF.

The chain couples TRBV2 to TRBJ2-3; the D call may be TRBD1 or TRBD2 (5 bases each). In germline, CDR1 is SNHLY, CDR2 FYNNEI. The CDR3 is made up of 12 amino acids. V was pared by 6 bases and J by 4 bases, with 8 bases between. DNA for the CDR3: TGTGCCAGCAGCGGGGCTGCAGATACGCAGTATTTT. Protein: CASSGAADTQYF.

The chain joins TRBV18 to TRBJ1-4; 7 bases agree with TRBD1. V gave up 3 bases and J gave up 4 bases; unmatched junction bases: 5. The CDR3 is made up of 15 amino acids. Germline V gene lookup returns CDR1 KGHSH and CDR2 LQKENI. The CDR3 nucleotides are TGTGCCAGCTCACCGCAACAGGGGAATAATGAAAAACTGTTTTTT. Protein sequence: CASSPQQGNNEKLFF.

This chain connects TRBV20-1 to TRBJ1-6; D is unclear. Germline CDR1 and CDR2: DFQATT and SNEGSKA (reference sequence). The CDR3 loop spans 12 amino acids. V lost 0 bases to trimming and J lost 9 bases, with 6 bases between them. DNA for the CDR3: TGCAGTGCTAGAGATAAAGGTTCACCCCTCCACTTT. The encoded protein is CSARDKGSPLHF.

This clonotype was found a few times. V gene TRBV7-9 combines with J gene TRBJ2-5, with TRBD1 identical over 8 bases. Per germline, CDR1 SEHNR and CDR2 FQNEAQ (reference sequence). The CDR3 totals 14 residues. Trimming cost V 11 bases and J 0 bases; bases outside gene matches: 8. CDR3 sequence: CAGSTGEDQETQYF. The CDR3 nucleotides read TGTGCCGGATCGACAGGGGAGGACCAAGAGACCCAGTACTTC.

The rearrangement joins TRBV9 to TRBJ2-3, with D possibly being TRBD1 or TRBD2 (5 bases each). The CDR3 totals 15 residues. CDR1 is SGDLS and CDR2 is YYNGEE in the germline V gene. V was clipped by 3 bases and J by 5 bases, with 16 bases between them. CDR3 in DNA: TGTGCCAGCAGCGGCCAGGGACGCGGCAAAGATACGCAGTATTTT. It encodes CASSGQGRGKDTQYF.

The chain uses TRBV27 and TRBJ2-5; TRBD1 aligns across 7 bases. Judging by the DNA end, TRBJ2-7 fits better; the J call may be wrong. The CDR3 length is 13 residues. The germline CDR1 and CDR2 sequences are MNHEY and SMNVEV (reference sequence). As DNA, the CDR3 is TGTGCCAGCAGTTCGTTCACAGGGGACGAGCAGTACTTC. It specifies CASSSFTGDEQYF.

Ten or more counts support this clonotype. The J gene is TRBJ2-7, the V gene TRBV7-2; 7 bases line up with TRBD2. CDR1 and CDR2 (germline): SGHTA, FQGNSA. The V gene end was trimmed by 2 bases and the J gene end by 4 bases; junction bases not matched to a gene: 17. This CDR3 has 18 residues. This CDR3 reads CASSLNIPSGGSRYEQYF. CDR3 sequence (DNA): TGTGCCAGCAGCTTAAATATCCCCTCGGGCGGGAGTAGGTACGAGCAGTACTTC.

The chain combines TRBV20-1 with TRBJ1-1; 8 nucleotides agree with TRBD1. From germline, CDR1 is DFQATT and CDR2 SNEGSKA (reference sequence). Unmatched junction bases numbered 10, after V lost 5 bases and J lost 5 bases. The CDR3 sequence is 14 residues long. The CDR3 sequence is CSAVFRQGRTEAFF. The DNA for the CDR3 is TGCAGTGCTGTTTTTAGACAGGGGCGAACTGAAGCTTTCTTT.

This rearrangement joins TRBV12-3 or TRBV12-4 to TRBJ2-5, with D possibly being TRBD1 (6 bases). Trimming took off 5 bases at V and 1 base at J, with 14 bases between the two ends. The CDR3 is 15 amino acids. CDR3 bases: TGTGCCAGCAGTAACCGGGCACAGGGCCAAGAGACCCAGTACTTC. Translated, it gives CASSNRAQGQETQYF.

This clonotype was counted at least ten times. This rearrangement joins TRBV20-1 to TRBJ1-4; TRBD1 is a possible D gene (6 bases). V lost 2 bases, J lost 2 bases, and 15 bases lay in between. The CDR3 loop spans 16 amino acids. The germline V gene has CDR1 DFQATT and CDR2 SNEGSKA (reference sequence). CDR3 in amino acids: CSARRGAMTTNEKLFF. The CDR3 DNA reads TGCAGTGCTAGAAGGGGGGCAATGACGACTAATGAAAAACTGTTTTTT.

This chain links TRBV14 with TRBJ2-3; D tentatively fits TRBD1 or TRBD2 (5 bases each). This CDR3 has 14 amino acids. Germline CDR1 reads SGHDN; CDR2 reads FVKESK. Trimming stripped 7 bases from V and 1 base from J, with 12 bases between. CDR3 nucleotides: TGTGCCAGCAAAACGGGACCTGGCACAGATACGCAGTATTTT. This codes for CASKTGPGTDTQYF.

In this sample, this clonotype turned up a few times. The genes are TRBV29-1 and TRBJ1-1; no reliable D call. The CDR3 spans 13 residues. Germline V gene sequence: CDR1 SQVTM, CDR2 ANQGSEA. Trimming pared 3 bases from V and 0 bases from J, leaving 8 bases between. CDR3 residues: CSVERRMNTEAFF. Written as DNA, the CDR3 is TGCAGCGTTGAGCGGAGAATGAACACTGAAGCTTTCTTT. The full variable domain, in which reference TRBV29-1 and TRBJ1-1 provide the parts outside the CDR3, is SAVISQKPSRDICQRGTSLTIQCQVDSQVTMMFWYRQQPGQSLTLIATANQGSEATYESGFVIDKFPISRPNLTFSTLTVSNMSPEDSSIYLCSVERRMNTEAFFGQGTRLTVV.